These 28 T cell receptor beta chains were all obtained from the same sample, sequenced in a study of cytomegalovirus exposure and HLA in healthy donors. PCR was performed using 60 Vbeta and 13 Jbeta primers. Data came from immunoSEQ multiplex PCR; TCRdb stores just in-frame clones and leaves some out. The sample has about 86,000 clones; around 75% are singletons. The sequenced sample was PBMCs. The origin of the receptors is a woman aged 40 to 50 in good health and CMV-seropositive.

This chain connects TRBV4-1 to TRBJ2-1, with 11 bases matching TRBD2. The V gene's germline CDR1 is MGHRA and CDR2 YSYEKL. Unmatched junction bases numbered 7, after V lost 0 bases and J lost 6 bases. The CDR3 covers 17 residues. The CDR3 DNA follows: TGCGCCAGCAGCCAAGATATACTAGCGGGAGCCCTCAATGAGCAGTTCTTC. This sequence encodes CASSQDILAGALNEQFF.

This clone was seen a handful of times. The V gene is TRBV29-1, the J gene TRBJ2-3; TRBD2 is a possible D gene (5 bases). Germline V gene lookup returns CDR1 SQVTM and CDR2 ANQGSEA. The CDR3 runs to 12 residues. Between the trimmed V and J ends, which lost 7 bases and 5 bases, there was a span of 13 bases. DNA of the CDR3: TGCAGCGCCTATGGACTTGTAGATACGCAGTATTTT. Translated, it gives CSAYGLVDTQYF.

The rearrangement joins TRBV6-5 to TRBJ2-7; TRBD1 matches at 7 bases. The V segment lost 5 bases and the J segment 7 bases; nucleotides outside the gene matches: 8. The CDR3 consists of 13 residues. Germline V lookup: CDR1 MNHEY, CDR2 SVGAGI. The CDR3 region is CASSPQGLGEQYF. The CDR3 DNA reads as TGTGCCAGCAGTCCACAGGGGCTAGGGGAGCAGTACTTC.

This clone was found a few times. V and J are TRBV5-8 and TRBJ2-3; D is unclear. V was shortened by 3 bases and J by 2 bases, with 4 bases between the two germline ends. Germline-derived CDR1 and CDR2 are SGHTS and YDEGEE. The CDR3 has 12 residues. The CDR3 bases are TGTGCCAGCAGCTCCTACACAGATACGCAGTATTTT. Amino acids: CASSSYTDTQYF.

CDR3 sequence: CASSYSPGSGNTIYF. The DNA for the CDR3 is TGTGCCAGCAGTTACTCCCCAGGCTCTGGAAACACCATATATTTT. The V call is TRBV6-5, the J call TRBJ1-3; D gene unclear. The CDR3 is made up of 15 amino acids. V lost 0 bases to trimming and J lost 0 bases, with 6 bases between them. The germline V gene encodes CDR1 MNHEY and CDR2 SVGAGI.

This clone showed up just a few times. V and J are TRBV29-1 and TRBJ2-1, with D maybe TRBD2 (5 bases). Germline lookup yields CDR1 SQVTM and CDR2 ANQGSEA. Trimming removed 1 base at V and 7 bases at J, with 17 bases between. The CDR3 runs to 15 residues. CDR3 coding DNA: TGCAGCGTTGAAGGTTTGGAGGTCGGGTTTAATGAGCAGTTCTTC. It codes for CSVEGLEVGFNEQFF.

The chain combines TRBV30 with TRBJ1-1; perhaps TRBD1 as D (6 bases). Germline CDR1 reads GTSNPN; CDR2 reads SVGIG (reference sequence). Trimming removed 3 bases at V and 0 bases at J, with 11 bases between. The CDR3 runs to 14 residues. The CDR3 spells CAWSPGHLNTEAFF. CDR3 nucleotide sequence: TGTGCCTGGAGCCCGGGACATCTGAACACTGAAGCTTTCTTT.

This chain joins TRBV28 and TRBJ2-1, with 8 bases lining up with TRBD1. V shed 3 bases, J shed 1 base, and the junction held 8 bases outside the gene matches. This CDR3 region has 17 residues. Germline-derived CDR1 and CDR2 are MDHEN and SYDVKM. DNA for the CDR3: TGTGCCAGCAGTTTCCCCGGGACAGGCACTTCCTACAATGAGCAGTTCTTC. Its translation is CASSFPGTGTSYNEQFF.

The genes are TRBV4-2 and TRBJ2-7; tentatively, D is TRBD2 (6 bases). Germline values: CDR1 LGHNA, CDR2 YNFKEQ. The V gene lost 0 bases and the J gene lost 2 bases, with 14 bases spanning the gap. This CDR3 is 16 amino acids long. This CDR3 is CASSQDNQRVTYEQYF. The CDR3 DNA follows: TGTGCCAGCAGCCAAGATAACCAGCGGGTTACCTACGAGCAGTACTTC.

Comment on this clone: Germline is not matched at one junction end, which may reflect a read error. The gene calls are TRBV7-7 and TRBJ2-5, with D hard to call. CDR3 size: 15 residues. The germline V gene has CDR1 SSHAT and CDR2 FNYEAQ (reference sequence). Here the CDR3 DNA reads TGTGCTAGCAGCTTAAACCCGGGTATGGGAGAGACCCAGTACTTC. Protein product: CASSLNPGMGETQYF.

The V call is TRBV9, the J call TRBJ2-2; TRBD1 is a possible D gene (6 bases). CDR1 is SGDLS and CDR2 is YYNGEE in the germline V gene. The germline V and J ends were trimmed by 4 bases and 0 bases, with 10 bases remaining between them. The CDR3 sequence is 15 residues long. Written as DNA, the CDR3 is TGTGCCAGCAGCCCAGGGGCGGCGAACACCGGGGAGCTGTTTTTT. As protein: CASSPGAANTGELFF.

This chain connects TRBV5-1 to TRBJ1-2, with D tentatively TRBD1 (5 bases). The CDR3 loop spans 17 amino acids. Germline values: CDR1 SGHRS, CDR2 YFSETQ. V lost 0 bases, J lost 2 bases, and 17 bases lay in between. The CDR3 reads CASSLGGTVRQNYGYTF. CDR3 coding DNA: TGCGCCAGCAGCTTGGGCGGGACCGTCCGACAGAACTATGGCTACACCTTC.

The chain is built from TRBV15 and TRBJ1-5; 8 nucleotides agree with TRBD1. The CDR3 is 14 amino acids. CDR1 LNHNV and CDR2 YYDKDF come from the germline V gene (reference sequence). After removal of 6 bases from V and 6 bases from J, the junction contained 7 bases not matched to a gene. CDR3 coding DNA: TGTGCCACCAGTCCGACAGGGGACGGTCAGCCCCAGCATTTT. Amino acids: CATSPTGDGQPQHF. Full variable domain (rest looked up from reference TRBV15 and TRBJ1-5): DAMVIQNPRYQVTQFGKPVTLSCSQTLNHNVMYWYQQKSSQAPKLLFHYYDKDFNNEADTPDNFQSRRPNTSFCFLDIRSPGLGDTAMYLCATSPTGDGQPQHFGDGTRLSIL.

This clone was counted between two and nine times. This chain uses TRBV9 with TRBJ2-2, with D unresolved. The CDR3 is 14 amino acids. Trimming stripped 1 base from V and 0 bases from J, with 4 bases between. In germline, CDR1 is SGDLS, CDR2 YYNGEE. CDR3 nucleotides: TGTGCCAGCAGCGTATCGTCGAACACCGGGGAGCTGTTTTTT. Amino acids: CASSVSSNTGELFF.

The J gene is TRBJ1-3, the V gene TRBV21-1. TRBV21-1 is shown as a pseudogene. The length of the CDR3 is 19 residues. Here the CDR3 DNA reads TGTGCCAGCAGCAACCCACTACCCAGGTGGGGGGAGCCTGGAAACACCATATATTTT. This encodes CASSNPLPRWGEPGNTIYF.

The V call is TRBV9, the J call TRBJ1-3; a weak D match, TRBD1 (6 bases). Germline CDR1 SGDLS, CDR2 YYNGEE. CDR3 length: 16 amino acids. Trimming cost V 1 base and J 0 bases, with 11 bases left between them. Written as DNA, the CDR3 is TGTGCCAGCAGCGTATCCGGGGACACCTCTGGAAACACCATATATTTT. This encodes CASSVSGDTSGNTIYF.

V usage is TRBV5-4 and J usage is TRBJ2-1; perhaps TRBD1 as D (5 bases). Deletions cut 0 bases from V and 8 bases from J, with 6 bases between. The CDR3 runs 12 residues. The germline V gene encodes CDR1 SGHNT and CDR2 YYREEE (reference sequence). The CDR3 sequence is CASSLARDEQFF. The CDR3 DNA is TGTGCCAGCAGCTTGGCCAGGGATGAGCAGTTCTTC.

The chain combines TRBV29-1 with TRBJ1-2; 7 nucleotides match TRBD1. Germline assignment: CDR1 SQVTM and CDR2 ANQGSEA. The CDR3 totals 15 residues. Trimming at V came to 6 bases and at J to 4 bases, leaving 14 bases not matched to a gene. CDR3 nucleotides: TGCAGCGTCGGACACAAGGAGGGGGCCTCCTATGGCTACACCTTC. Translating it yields CSVGHKEGASYGYTF.

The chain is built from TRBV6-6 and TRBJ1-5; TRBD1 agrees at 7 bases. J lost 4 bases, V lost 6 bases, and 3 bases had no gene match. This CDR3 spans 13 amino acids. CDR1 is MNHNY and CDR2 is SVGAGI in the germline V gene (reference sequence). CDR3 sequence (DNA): TGTGCCAGCAGGGGACAGAAGAATCAGCCCCAGCATTTT. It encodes CASRGQKNQPQHF.

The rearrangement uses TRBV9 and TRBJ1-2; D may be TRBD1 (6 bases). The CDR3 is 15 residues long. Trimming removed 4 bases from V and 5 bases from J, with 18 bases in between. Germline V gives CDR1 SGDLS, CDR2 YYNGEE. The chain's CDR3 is CASSIREGHGYGYTF. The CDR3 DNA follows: TGTGCCAGCAGCATAAGAGAGGGACACGGGTATGGCTACACCTTC.

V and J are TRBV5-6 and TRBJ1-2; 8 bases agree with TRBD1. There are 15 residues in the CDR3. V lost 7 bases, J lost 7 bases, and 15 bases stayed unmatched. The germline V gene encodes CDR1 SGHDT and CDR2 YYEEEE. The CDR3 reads CASDLTGQGARGYTF. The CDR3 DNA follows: TGTGCCAGCGACCTGACTGGGCAGGGGGCGCGTGGCTACACCTTC.

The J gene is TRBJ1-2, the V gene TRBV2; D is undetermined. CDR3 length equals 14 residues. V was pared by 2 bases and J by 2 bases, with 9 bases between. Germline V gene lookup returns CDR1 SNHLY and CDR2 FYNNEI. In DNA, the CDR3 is TGTGCCAGCAGTGAAACTAGTGGAAACTATGGCTACACCTTC. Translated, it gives CASSETSGNYGYTF.

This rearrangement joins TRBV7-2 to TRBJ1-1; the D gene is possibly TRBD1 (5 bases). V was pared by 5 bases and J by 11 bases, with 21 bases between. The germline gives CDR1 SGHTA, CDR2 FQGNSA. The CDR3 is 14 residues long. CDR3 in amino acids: CASSNGRLGVGAFF. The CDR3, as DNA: TGTGCCAGCAGCAACGGACGCCTAGGGGTTGGGGCTTTCTTT.

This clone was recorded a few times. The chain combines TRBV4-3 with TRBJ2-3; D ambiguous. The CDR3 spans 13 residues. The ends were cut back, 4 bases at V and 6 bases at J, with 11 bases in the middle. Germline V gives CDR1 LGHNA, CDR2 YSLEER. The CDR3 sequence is CASSLLGLDTQYF. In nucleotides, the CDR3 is TGCGCCAGCAGCCTCCTAGGTTTGGATACGCAGTATTTT.

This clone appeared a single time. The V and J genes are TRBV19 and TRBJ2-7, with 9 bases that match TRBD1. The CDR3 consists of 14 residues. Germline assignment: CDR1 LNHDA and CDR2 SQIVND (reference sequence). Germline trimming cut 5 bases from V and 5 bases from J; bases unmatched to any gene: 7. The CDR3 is CASSLGTGFNEQYF. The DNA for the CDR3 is TGTGCCAGTAGTCTCGGGACAGGGTTTAACGAGCAGTACTTC.

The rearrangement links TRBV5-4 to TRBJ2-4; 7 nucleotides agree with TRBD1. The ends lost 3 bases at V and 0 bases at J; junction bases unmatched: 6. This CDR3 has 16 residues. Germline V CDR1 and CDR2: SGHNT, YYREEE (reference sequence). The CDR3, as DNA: TGTGCCAGCAGCTCCACACAGGGGATAGCCAAAAACATTCAGTACTTC. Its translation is CASSSTQGIAKNIQYF.

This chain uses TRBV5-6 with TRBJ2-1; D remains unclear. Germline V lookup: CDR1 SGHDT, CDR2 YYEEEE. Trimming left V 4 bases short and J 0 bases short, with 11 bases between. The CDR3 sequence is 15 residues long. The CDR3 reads CASSGTVSSYNEQFF. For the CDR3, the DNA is TGTGCCAGCAGCGGAACAGTAAGCTCCTACAATGAGCAGTTCTTC.

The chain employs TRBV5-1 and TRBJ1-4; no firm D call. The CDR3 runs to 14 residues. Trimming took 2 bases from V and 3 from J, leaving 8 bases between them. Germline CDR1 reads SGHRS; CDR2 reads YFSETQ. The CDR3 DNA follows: TGCGCCAGCAGCTTTGGTCCGGCTAATGAAAAACTGTTTTTT. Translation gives CASSFGPANEKLFF.